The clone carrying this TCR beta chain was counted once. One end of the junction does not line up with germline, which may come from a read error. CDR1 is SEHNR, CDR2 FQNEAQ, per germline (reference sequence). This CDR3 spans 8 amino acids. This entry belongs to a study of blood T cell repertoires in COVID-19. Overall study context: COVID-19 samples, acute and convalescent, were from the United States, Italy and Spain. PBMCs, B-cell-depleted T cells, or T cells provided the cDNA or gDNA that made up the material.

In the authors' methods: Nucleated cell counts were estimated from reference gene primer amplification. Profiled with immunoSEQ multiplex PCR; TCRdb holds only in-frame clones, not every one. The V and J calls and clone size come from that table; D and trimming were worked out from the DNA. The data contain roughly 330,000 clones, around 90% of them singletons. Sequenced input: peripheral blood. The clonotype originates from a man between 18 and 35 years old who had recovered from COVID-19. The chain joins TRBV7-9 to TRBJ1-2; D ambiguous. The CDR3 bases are TGTGCCAGCAGCCTCCCCCTCTTC. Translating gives CASSLPLF.